A selection of T cell receptor beta chains follows, all from one sample in a study of T cell repertoires in cytomegalovirus infection. TCRdb reanalysed the reads using MiXCR and keeps one entry per CDR3 protein. The sample has about 68,000 distinct CDR3 sequences; approximately 24% are singletons. These receptors' targets are unknown. Specimen: PBMCs, sequenced either directly or after in vitro stimulation (not recorded which). The receptors here all came from a human donor in good health (CMV status not recorded). Some clones in this sample may be carry-over from other donors' samples. Each CDR3 is given with its conserved first and last residue. D genes are given only for firm matches. Size is stated for part of the rows, as once, few or many counts, or as a class when the clone is expanded.

clone_size d_call j_call v_call cdr3_aa cdr3_nt
few TRBD2 TRBJ2-1 TRBV19 CASMGLAGGRSSYNEQFF TGTGCCAGCATGGGACTAGCGGGAGGGAGGAGCTCCTACAATGAGCAGTTCTTC
many NA TRBJ2-3 TRBV12-3/TRBV12-4 CASSLVGPDTDTQYF TGTGCCAGCAGTTTAGTAGGACCCGACACAGATACGCAGTATTTT
many NA TRBJ2-3 TRBV7-2 CASSFSHTDTQYF TGTGCCAGCAGCTTTAGTCACACAGATACGCAGTATTTT
NA NA TRBJ1-1 TRBV6-2/TRBV6-3 CASSYSSYGTEAFF TGTGCCAGCAGTTACTCGAGCTATGGGACTGAAGCTTTCTTT
NA TRBD1 TRBJ1-2 TRBV9 CASSEGQRANYGYTF TGTGCCAGCAGCGAGGGACAGCGAGCTAACTATGGCTACACCTTC
few NA TRBJ2-2 TRBV6-2/TRBV6-3 CASRISGTTGELFF TGTGCCAGCAGAATTAGCGGAACAACCGGGGAGCTGTTTTTT
many NA TRBJ1-1 TRBV12-3/TRBV12-4 CASSFVGGAGTEAFF TGTGCCAGCAGTTTTGTCGGGGGGGCCGGCACTGAAGCTTTCTTT
many NA TRBJ1-5 TRBV19 CASSIWGKGGQPQHF TGTGCCAGTAGTATTTGGGGGAAAGGGGGTCAGCCCCAGCATTTT
NA NA TRBJ2-1 TRBV4-3 CASSQEVISPYNEQFF TGCGCCAGCAGCCAAGAAGTTATCTCCCCCTACAATGAGCAGTTCTTC
NA TRBD2 TRBJ2-5 TRBV7-2 CASSLGSGNPQETQYF TGTGCCAGCAGCTTAGGTAGCGGGAATCCACAAGAGACCCAGTACTTC
many TRBD2 TRBJ2-1 TRBV4-3 CASSQDVAGGCFF TGCGCCAGCAGCCAAGATGTAGCGGGAGGTTGTTTCTTC
NA NA TRBJ1-5 TRBV11-2 CASSLGVTMSRVQHQPQHF TGTGCCAGCAGCTTAGGGGTAACGATGTCCCGCGTGCAACATCAGCCCCAGCATTTT
few NA TRBJ2-1 TRBV11-2 CASSSFVRSEQFF TGTGCCAGCAGCTCCTTTGTGAGGAGTGAGCAGTTCTTC
NA NA TRBJ2-5 TRBV12-3/TRBV12-4 CASSLSGQIQETQYF TGTGCCAGCAGTTTATCCGGACAGATACAAGAGACCCAGTACTTC
few NA TRBJ2-7 TRBV29-1 CSVETGPVGSSYEQYF TGCAGCGTGGAAACAGGGCCCGTGGGGAGCTCCTACGAGCAGTACTTC
many NA TRBJ1-1 TRBV12-3/TRBV12-4 CASTQGRTATEAFF TGTGCCAGCACTCAAGGACGGACTGCCACTGAAGCTTTCTTT
few NA TRBJ1-2 TRBV7-9 CASSLQGSSGYTF TGTGCCAGCAGCTTACAGGGATCCAGCGGCTACACCTTC
NA NA TRBJ1-1 TRBV27 CASSLPDREAFF TGTGCCAGCAGTTTACCTGACAGGGAAGCTTTCTTT